This T cell receptor (beta chain) was identified during a study of human T cells and chemical hapten exposure. Study-level background: While the approximately 24-week study was under way, patients received diphenylcyclopropenone on the scalp every week.

The time point: pre-sensitization, week 0. The treatment here: therapeutic diphenylcyclopropenone sensitization with weekly scalp DPC. V was pared by 3 bases and J by 3 bases, with 8 bases between. This CDR3 has 13 residues. TCRdb re-analysed the RACE reads in MiXCR, keeping a single row per CDR3 protein. The repertoire includes about 380,000 distinct CDR3 sequences, approximately 5.1% of them detected once, and about 2.5% sits in the top ten. The receptor comes from a woman aged 45-60 years with alopecia areata. Some clones in this sample may be carry-over from other donors' samples. V and J are TRBV12-3 or TRBV12-4 and TRBJ1-1, with D tentatively TRBD1 (5 bases). The material was whole blood, obtained in connection with sensitization to the hapten diphenylcyclopropenone (DPC). CDR3 bases: TGTGCCAGCAGTTTTGGGGCGGACACTGAAGCTTTCTTT. Translating gives CASSFGADTEAFF.